This is a list of T cell receptor beta chains from one sample in a study of T cell repertoires in cytomegalovirus infection. Their antigens remain unidentified. TCRdb passed the reads through MiXCR, listing each CDR3 protein once. The data show under 120,000 distinct CDR3 sequences, with roughly 39% seen just once and approximately 69% held by the top ten. This specimen was CD8+ T cells from cultured PBMCs, taken from culture after CMV antigen stimulation. The receptors were gathered from a human donor in good health (CMV status not recorded). Some clones in this sample may be carry-over from other donors' samples. The CDR3 runs from the conserved cysteine through the conserved F or W. D genes are given only for firm matches. Rows give clone size only sometimes, using once, few, many, or a class for an expanded clone.

J: TRBJ2-2; V: TRBV7-2; D: NA; size: NA; CDR3: CASSGRANTGELFF; DNA: TGTGCCAGCAGCGGCAGAGCGAACACCGGGGAGCTGTTTTTT
J: TRBJ2-5; V: TRBV9; D: NA; size: NA; CDR3: CASSGPRPGGIGETQYF; DNA: TGTGCCAGCAGCGGGCCCCGGCCAGGTGGGATCGGAGAGACCCAGTACTTC
J: TRBJ2-1; V: TRBV27; D: NA; size: NA; CDR3: CASSSVNSYNEQFF; DNA: TGTGCCAGCAGCTCGGTAAACTCCTACAATGAGCAGTTCTTC
J: TRBJ2-1; V: TRBV7-2; D: NA; size: many; CDR3: CASNFHGGSYNEQFF; DNA: TGTGCCAGCAACTTTCACGGGGGCTCCTACAATGAGCAGTTCTTC
J: TRBJ2-1; V: TRBV7-8; D: TRBD1; size: NA; CDR3: CASSLGRTGYEQFF; DNA: TGTGCCAGCAGCTTAGGGCGGACAGGGTATGAGCAGTTCTTC
J: TRBJ2-3; V: TRBV5-6; D: NA; size: NA; CDR3: CASSFLSLADTQYF; DNA: TGTGCCAGCAGCTTCTTGTCATTGGCAGATACGCAGTATTTT
J: TRBJ1-1; V: TRBV7-4; D: NA; size: NA; CDR3: CASSLAEMNTEAFF; DNA: TGTGCCAGCAGCTTGGCAGAGATGAACACTGAAGCTTTCTTT
J: TRBJ2-7; V: TRBV20-1; D: NA; size: NA; CDR3: CSARPPDVYEQYF; DNA: TGCAGTGCTAGGCCCCCCGATGTCTACGAGCAGTACTTC
J: TRBJ1-4; V: TRBV11-2; D: TRBD1; size: NA; CDR3: CASRSTGGADEKLFF; DNA: TGTGCCAGCAGATCCACAGGGGGCGCGGATGAAAAACTGTTTTTT
J: TRBJ1-1; V: TRBV7-8; D: NA; size: once; CDR3: CASSRGGGLGTEAFF; DNA: TGTGCCAGCAGTCGAGGGGGGGGGCTAGGCACTGAAGCTTTCTTT
J: TRBJ2-5; V: TRBV29-1; D: NA; size: many; CDR3: CSAYNWAETQYF; DNA: TGCAGCGCGTATAACTGGGCGGAGACCCAGTACTTC
J: TRBJ2-3; V: TRBV27; D: NA; size: NA; CDR3: CASSRTGPHTDTQYF; DNA: TGTGCCAGCAGTCGTACAGGACCCCACACAGATACGCAGTATTTT
J: TRBJ2-1; V: TRBV6-2/TRBV6-3; D: TRBD2; size: NA; CDR3: CASGTHIESGGRKPYNEQFF; DNA: TGTGCCAGCGGGACCCATATAGAGAGCGGGGGGCGGAAACCCTACAATGAGCAGTTCTTC
J: TRBJ2-3; V: TRBV29-1; D: NA; size: few; CDR3: CSGGTEHTDTQYF; DNA: TGCAGCGGCGGGACGGAACACACAGATACGCAGTATTTT
J: TRBJ1-1; V: TRBV12-3/TRBV12-4; D: NA; size: few; CDR3: CASSLNVNLRVNTEAFF; DNA: TGTGCCAGCAGTTTGAATGTGAACCTACGAGTGAACACTGAAGCTTTCTTT
J: TRBJ2-7; V: TRBV15; D: TRBD1; size: many; CDR3: CATSRDLGQGVEQYF; DNA: TGTGCCACCAGCAGAGATCTAGGACAGGGGGTCGAGCAGTACTTC
J: TRBJ1-2; V: TRBV2; D: NA; size: NA; CDR3: CASERTPNYGYTF; DNA: TGTGCCAGCGAAAGGACACCCAACTATGGCTACACCTTC
J: TRBJ2-7; V: TRBV9; D: TRBD2; size: few; CDR3: CASSWSGGANEQYF; DNA: TGTGCCAGCAGCTGGAGCGGGGGGGCAAATGAGCAGTACTTC